The 3 T cell receptor beta chains listed next were all sequenced from one sample in a study of blood T cell repertoires in COVID-19. Using immunoSEQ multiplex PCR, the repertoire was profiled, and TCRdb retains in-frame clones only, with some absent. The data contain under 250,000 clones, approximately 82% of them singletons. Sequencing used peripheral blood. Receptors were obtained from a woman in her thirties or forties with acute or convalescent COVID-19.

This clone occurred once. This chain links TRBV19 with TRBJ2-2; 7 bases fit TRBD1. The J segment lost 6 bases and the V segment lost 5 bases, leaving 12 bases of the junction unmatched. The CDR3 loop spans 16 amino acids. Germline values: CDR1 LNHDA, CDR2 SQIVND (reference sequence). CDR3 DNA: TGTGCCAGTAGTTTTAGACAGCCTCAGGGGGCCGGGGAGCTGTTTTTT. Translated, it gives CASSFRQPQGAGELFF.

The rearrangement uses TRBV27 and TRBJ1-1; D remains ambiguous. The germline V and J ends were trimmed by 3 bases and 7 bases, with 9 bases remaining between them. The CDR3 has 12 amino acids. Germline V gives CDR1 MNHEY, CDR2 SMNVEV (reference sequence). CDR3 loop: CASSFQRGEAFF. CDR3 in DNA: TGTGCCAGCAGTTTCCAGAGAGGTGAAGCTTTCTTT.

This chain uses TRBV18 with TRBJ2-6, with 7 positions matching TRBD1. With 6 bases clipped from V and 2 bases from J, the junction kept 4 bases outside the gene matches. Germline V gene sequence: CDR1 KGHSH, CDR2 LQKENI. The CDR3 spans 15 residues. The CDR3 DNA reads as TGTGCCAGCTCTGCCCAGGGGGCTGGGGCCAACGTCCTGACTTTC. It specifies CASSAQGAGANVLTF. Combining the CDR3 with reference TRBV18 and TRBJ2-6 gives the whole variable domain NAGVMQNPRHLVRRRGQEARLRCSPMKGHSHVYWYRQLPEEGLKFMVYLQKENIIDESGMPKERFSAEFPKEGPSILRIQQVVRGDSAAYFCASSAQGAGANVLTFGAGSRLTVL.